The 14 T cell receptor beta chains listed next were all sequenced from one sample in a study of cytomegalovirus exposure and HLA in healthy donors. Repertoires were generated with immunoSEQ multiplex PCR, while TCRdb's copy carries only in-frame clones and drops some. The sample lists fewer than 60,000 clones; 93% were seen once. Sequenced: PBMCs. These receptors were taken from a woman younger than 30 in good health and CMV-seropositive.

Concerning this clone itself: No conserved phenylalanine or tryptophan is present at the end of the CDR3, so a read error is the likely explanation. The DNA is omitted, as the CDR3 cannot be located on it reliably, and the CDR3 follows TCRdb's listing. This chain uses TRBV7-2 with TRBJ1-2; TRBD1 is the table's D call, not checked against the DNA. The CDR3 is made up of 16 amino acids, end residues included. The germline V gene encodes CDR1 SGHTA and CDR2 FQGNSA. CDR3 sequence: CASSPGLDRMVGGFPT.

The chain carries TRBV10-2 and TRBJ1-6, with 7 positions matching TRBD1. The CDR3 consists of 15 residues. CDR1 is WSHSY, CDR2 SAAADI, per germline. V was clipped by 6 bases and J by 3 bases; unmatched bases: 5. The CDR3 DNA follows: TGCGCCAGCAGGCCTAACAGGGGCTATAATTCACCCCTCCACTTT. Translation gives CASRPNRGYNSPLHF.

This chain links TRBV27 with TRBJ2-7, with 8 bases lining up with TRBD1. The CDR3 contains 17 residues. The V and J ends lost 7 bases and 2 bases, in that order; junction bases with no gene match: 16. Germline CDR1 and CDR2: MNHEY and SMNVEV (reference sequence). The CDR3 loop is CASTGSLQGAKPYEQYF. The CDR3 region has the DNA TGTGCCAGCACGGGTAGTCTTCAGGGGGCTAAACCCTACGAGCAGTACTTC.

The CDR3 DNA reads as TGTGCCAGCAGTCAGACACTTTCCTACGAGCAGTACTTC. Translation gives CASSQTLSYEQYF. The chain recombines TRBV6-1 with TRBJ2-7; D unresolved. The CDR3 consists of 13 residues. V dropped 5 bases and J dropped 1 base, with 9 bases sitting between them. Germline V gives CDR1 MNHNS, CDR2 SASEGT.

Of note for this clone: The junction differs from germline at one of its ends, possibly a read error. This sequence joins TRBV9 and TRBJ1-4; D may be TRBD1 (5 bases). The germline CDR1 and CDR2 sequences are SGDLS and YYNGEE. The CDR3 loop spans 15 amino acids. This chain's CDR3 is CASSGREGLNEKLFF. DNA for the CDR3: TGTGCCAGCAGCGGCAGGGAGGGGCTTAATGAAAAGCTGTTTTTT.

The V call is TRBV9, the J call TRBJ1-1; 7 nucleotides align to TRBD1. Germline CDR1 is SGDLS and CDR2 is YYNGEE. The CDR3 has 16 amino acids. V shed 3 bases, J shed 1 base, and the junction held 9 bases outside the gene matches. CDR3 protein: CASSAKGGQWNTEAFF. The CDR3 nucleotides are TGTGCCAGCAGCGCCAAGGGGGGACAGTGGAACACTGAAGCTTTCTTT. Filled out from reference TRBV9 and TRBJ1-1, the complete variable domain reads DSGVTQTPKHLITATGQRVTLRCSPRSGDLSVYWYQQSLDQGLQFLIQYYNGEERAKGNILERFSAQQFPDLHSELNLSSLELGDSALYFCASSAKGGQWNTEAFFGQGTRLTVV.

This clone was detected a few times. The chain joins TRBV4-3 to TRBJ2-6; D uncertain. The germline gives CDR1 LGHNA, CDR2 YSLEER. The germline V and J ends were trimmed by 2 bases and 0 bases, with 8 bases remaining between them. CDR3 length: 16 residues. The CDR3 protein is CASSQKSGSGANVLTF. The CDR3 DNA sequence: TGCGCCAGCAGCCAAAAATCCGGCTCTGGGGCCAACGTCCTGACTTTC.

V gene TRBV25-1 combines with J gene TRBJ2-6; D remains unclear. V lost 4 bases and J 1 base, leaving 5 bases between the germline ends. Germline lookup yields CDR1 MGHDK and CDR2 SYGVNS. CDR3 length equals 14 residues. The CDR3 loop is CASSARSGANVLTF. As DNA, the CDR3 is TGTGCCAGCAGTGCCCGGTCTGGGGCCAACGTCCTGACTTTC.

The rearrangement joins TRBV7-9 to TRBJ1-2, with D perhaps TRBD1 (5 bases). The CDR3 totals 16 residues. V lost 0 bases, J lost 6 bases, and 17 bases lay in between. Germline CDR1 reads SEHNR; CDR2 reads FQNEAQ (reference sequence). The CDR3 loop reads CASSLALDVGLHGYTF. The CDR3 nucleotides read TGTGCCAGCAGCTTAGCCCTGGACGTGGGGCTTCATGGCTACACCTTC.

Here the CDR3 reads CASSLRDYSTTQYF. The DNA for the CDR3 is TGTGCCAGCAGCCTAAGGGACTACTCCACGACCCAGTACTTC. V gene TRBV7-9 combines with J gene TRBJ2-5; TRBD2 agrees at 7 bases. The J segment lost 7 bases and the V segment lost 5 bases, leaving 10 bases of the junction unmatched. The CDR3 consists of 14 residues. Germline CDR1 reads SEHNR; CDR2 reads FQNEAQ (reference sequence).

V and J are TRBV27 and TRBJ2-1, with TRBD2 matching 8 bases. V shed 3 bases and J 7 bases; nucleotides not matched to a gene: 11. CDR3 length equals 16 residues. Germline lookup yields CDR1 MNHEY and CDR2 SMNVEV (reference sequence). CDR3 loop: CASSLEAGEFMNEQFF. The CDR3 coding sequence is TGTGCCAGCAGTTTGGAAGCGGGGGAATTTATGAATGAGCAGTTCTTC.

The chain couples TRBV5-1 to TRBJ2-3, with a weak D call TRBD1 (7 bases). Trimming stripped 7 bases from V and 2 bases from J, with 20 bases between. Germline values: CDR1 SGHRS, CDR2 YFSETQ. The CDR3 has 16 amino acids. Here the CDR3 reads CASGMRGQPNTDTQYF. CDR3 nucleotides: TGCGCCAGCGGGATGCGGGGACAGCCCAACACAGATACGCAGTATTTT. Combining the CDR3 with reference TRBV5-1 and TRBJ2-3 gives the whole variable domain KAGVTQTPRYLIKTRGQQVTLSCSPISGHRSVSWYQQTPGQGLQFLFEYFSETQRNKGNFPGRFSGRQFSNSRSEMNVSTLELGDSALYLCASGMRGQPNTDTQYFGPGTRLTVL.

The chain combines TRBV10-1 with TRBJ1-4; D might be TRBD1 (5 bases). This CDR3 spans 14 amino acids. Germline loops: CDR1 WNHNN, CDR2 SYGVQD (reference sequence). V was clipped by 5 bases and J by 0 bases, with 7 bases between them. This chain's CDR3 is CASSPTATNEKLFF. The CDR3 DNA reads TGCGCCAGCAGTCCGACAGCAACTAATGAAAAACTGTTTTTT.

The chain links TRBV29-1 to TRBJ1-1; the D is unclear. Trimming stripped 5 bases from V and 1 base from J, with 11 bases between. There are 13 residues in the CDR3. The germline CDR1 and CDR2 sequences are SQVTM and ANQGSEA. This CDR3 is CSVSPRQNTEAFF. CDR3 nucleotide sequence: TGCAGCGTTTCCCCGAGGCAGAACACTGAAGCTTTCTTT.